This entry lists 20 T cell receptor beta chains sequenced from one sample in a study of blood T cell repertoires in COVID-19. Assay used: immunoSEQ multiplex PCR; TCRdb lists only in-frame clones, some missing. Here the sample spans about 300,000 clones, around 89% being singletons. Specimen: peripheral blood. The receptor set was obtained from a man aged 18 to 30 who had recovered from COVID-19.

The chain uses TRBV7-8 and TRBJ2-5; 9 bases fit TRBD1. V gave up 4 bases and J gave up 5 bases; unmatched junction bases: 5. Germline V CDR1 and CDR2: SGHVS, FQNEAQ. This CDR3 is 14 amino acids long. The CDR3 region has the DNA TGTGCCAGCAGCTCACAGGGGGCGGCGGAGACCCAGTACTTC. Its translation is CASSSQGAAETQYF. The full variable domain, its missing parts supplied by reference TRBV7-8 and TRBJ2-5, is GAGVSQSPRYKVAKRGQDVALRCDPISGHVSLFWYQQALGQGPEFLTYFQNEAQLDKSGLPSDRFFAERPEGSVSTLKIQRTQQEDSAVYLCASSSQGAAETQYFGPGTRLLVL.

CDR3: CASSLQGSSSYEQYF. The CDR3 DNA sequence: TGTGCCAGCAGCCTCCAGGGCAGCAGCTCCTACGAGCAGTACTTC. The rearrangement joins TRBV7-9 to TRBJ2-7; maybe TRBD1 (5 bases). This CDR3 is 15 amino acids long. Germline values: CDR1 SEHNR, CDR2 FQNEAQ (reference sequence). V gave up 5 bases and J gave up 0 bases, with 14 bases separating them.

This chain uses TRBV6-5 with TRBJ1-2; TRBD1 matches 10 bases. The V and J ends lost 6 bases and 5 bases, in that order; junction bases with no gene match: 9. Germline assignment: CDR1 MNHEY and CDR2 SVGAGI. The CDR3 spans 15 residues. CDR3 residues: CASSHEGQGTYGYTF. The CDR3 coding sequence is TGTGCCAGCAGCCACGAGGGACAGGGGACATATGGCTACACCTTC.

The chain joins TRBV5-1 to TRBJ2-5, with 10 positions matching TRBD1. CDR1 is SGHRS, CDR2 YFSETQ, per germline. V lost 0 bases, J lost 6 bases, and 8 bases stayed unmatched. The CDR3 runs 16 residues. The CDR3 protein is CASSLDFLGQGKTQYF. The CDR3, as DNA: TGCGCCAGCAGCTTGGATTTCTTGGGACAGGGGAAGACCCAGTACTTC.

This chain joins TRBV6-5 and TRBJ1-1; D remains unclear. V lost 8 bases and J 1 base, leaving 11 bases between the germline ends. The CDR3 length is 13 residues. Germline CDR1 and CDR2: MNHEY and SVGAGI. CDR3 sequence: CASGITGNTEAFF. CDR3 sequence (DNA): TGTGCCAGCGGCATAACGGGGAACACTGAAGCTTTCTTT.

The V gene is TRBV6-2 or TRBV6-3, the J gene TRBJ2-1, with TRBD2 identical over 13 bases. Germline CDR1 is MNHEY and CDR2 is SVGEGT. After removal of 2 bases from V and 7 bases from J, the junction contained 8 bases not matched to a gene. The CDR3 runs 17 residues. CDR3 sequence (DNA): TGTGCCAGCAGTTACCCCCTGGGACTAGCGGGGAAGAATGAGCAGTTCTTC. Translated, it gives CASSYPLGLAGKNEQFF.

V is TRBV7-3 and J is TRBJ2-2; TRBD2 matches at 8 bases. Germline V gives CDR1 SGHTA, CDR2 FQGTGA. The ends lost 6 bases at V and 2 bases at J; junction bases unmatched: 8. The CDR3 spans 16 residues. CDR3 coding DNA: TGTGCCAGCAGTCGGCTAGCGGGCGCTAACACCGGGGAGCTGTTTTTT. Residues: CASSRLAGANTGELFF.

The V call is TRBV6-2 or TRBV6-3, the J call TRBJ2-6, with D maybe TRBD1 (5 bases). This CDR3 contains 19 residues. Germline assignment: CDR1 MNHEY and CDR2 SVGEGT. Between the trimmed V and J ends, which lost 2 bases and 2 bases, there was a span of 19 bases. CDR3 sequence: CASSYDLGERVTGANVLTF. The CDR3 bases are TGTGCCAGCAGTTACGACCTAGGGGAAAGAGTAACTGGGGCCAACGTCCTGACTTTC.

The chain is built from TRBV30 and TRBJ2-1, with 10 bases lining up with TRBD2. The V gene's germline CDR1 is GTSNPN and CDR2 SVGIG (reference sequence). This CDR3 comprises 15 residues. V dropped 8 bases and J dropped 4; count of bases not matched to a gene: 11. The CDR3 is CAAQDGSGRYNEQFF. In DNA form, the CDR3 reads TGTGCCGCCCAAGACGGTAGCGGGAGGTACAATGAGCAGTTCTTC.

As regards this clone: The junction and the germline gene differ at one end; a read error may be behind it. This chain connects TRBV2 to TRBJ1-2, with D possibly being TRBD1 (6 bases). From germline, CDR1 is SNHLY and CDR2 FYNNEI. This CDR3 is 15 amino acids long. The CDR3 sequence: CASSEVGGDGLGYTF. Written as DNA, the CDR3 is TGTGCCAGCAGCGAAGTAGGGGGGGACGGATTGGGCTACACCTTC.

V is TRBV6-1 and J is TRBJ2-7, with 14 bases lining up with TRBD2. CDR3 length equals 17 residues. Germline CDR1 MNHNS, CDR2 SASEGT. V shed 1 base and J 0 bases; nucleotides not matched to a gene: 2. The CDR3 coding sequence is TGTGCCAGCAGTGAAGGGACTAGCGGGAGGCTCTCCTACGAGCAGTACTTC. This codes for CASSEGTSGRLSYEQYF.

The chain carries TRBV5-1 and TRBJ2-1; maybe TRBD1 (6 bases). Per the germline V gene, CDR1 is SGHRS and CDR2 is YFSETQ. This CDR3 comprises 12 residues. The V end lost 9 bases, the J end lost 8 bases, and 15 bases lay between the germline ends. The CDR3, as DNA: TGCGCCACCAGACAGGCCGAGGATGAGCAGTTCTTC. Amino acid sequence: CATRQAEDEQFF. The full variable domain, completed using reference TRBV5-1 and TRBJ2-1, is KAGVTQTPRYLIKTRGQQVTLSCSPISGHRSVSWYQQTPGQGLQFLFEYFSETQRNKGNFPGRFSGRQFSNSRSEMNVSTLELGDSALYLCATRQAEDEQFFGPGTRLTVL.

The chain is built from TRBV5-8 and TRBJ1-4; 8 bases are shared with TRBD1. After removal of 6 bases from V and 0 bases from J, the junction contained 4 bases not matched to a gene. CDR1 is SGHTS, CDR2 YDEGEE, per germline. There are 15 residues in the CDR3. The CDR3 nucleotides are TGTGCCAGCACCTTACAGGGGGCAACTAATGAAAAACTGTTTTTT. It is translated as CASTLQGATNEKLFF.

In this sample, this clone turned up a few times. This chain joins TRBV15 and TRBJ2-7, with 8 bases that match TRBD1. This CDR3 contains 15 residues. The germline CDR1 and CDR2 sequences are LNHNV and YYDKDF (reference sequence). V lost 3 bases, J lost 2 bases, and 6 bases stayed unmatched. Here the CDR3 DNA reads TGTGCCACCAGCAGGCGAGCGGACAGGGCCTACGAGCAGTACTTC. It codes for CATSRRADRAYEQYF.

The CDR3 DNA reads TGTGCCAGTAGTACTTGGGACAGCTGGAACACTGAAGCTTTCTTT. It is translated as CASSTWDSWNTEAFF. The chain couples TRBV19 to TRBJ1-1; 7 bases are shared with TRBD1. The CDR3 is 15 amino acids. J was trimmed by 1 base and V by 4 bases; bases with no gene match: 6. Germline V CDR1 and CDR2: LNHDA, SQIVND (reference sequence).

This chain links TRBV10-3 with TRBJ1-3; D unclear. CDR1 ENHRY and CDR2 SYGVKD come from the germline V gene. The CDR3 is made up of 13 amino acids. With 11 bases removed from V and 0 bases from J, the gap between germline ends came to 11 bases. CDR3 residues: CAASGNSGNTIYF. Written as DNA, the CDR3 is TGTGCCGCCTCAGGCAACTCTGGAAACACCATATATTTT.

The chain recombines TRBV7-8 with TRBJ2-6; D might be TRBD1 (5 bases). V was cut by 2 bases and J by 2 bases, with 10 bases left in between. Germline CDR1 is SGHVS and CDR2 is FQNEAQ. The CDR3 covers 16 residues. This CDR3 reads CASSLTGLAGANVLTF. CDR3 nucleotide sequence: TGTGCCAGCAGCTTAACAGGTCTCGCTGGGGCCAACGTCCTGACTTTC.

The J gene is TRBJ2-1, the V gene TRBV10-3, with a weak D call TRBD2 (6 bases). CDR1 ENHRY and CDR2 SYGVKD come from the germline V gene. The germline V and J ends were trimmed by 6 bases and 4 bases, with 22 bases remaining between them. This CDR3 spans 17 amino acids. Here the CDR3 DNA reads TGTGCCATCAGCCTTTCTAGGACGACGGGGGATTACAATGAGCAGTTCTTC. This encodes CAISLSRTTGDYNEQFF.

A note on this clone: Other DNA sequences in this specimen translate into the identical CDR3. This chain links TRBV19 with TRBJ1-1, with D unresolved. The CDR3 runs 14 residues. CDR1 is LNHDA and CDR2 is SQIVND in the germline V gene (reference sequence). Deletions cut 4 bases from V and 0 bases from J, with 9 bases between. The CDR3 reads CASSRTEMNTEAFF. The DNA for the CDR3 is TGTGCCAGTAGTAGGACTGAAATGAACACTGAAGCTTTCTTT.

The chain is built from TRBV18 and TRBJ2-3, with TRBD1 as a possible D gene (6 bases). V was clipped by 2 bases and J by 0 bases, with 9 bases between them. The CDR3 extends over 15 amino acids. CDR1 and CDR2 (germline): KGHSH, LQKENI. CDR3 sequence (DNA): TGTGCCAGCTCACCAAGGGACACTAGCACAGATACGCAGTATTTT. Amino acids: CASSPRDTSTDTQYF.